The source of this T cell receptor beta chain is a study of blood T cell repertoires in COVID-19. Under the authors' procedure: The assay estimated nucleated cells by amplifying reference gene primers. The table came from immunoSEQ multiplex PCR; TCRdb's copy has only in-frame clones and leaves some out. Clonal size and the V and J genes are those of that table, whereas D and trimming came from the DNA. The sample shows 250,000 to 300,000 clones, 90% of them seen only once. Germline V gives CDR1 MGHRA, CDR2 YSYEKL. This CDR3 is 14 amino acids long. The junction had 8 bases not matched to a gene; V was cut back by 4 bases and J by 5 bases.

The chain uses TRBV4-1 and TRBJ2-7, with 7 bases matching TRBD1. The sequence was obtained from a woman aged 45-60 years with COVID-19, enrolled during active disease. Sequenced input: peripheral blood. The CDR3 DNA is TGCGCCAGCAGCCCGAGACAGGGAAGCAACGAGCAGTACTTC. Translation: CASSPRQGSNEQYF.